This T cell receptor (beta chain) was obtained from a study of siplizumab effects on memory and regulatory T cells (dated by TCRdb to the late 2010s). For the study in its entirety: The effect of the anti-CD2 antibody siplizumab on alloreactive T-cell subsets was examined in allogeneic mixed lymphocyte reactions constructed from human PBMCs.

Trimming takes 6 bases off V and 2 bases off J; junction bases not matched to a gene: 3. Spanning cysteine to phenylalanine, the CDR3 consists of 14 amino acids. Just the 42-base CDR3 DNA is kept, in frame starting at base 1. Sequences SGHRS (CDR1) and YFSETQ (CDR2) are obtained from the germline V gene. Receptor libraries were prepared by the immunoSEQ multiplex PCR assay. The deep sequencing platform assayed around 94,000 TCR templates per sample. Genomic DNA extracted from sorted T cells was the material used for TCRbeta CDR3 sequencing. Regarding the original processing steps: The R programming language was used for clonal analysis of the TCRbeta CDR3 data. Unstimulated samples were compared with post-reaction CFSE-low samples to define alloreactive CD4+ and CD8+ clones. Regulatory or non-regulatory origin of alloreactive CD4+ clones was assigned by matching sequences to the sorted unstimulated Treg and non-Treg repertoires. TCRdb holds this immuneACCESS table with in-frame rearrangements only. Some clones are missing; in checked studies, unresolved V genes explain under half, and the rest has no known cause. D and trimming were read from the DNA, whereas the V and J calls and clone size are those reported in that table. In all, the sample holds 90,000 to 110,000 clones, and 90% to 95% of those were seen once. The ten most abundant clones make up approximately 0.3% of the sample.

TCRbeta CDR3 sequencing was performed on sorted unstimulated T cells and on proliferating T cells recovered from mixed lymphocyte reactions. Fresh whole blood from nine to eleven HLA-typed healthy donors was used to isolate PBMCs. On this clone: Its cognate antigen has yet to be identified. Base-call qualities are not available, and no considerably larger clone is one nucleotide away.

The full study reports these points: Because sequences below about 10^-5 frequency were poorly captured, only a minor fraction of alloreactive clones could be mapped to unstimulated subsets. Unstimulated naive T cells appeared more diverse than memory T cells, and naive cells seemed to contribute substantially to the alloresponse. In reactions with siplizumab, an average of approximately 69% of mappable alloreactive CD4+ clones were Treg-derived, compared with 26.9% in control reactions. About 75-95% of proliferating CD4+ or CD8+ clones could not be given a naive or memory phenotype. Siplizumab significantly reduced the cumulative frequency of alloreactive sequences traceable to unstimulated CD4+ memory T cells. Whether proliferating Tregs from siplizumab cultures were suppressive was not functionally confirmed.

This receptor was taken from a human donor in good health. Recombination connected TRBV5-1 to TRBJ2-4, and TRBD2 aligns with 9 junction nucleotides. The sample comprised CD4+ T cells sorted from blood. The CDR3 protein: CASNSGGSKNIQYF. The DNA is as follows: TGCGCCAGCAATAGCGGGGGATCCAAAAACATTCAGTACTTC.